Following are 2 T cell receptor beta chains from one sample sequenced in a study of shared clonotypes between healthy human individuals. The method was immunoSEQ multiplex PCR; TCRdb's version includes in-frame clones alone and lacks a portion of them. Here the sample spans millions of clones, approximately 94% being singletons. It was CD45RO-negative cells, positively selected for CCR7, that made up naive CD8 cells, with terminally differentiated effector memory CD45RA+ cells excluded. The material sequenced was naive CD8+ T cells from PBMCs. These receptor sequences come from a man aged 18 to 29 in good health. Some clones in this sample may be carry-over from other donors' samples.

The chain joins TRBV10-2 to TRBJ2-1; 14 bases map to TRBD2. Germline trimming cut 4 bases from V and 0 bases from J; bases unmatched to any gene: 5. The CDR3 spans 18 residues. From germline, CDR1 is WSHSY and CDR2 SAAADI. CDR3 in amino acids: CASSGRLAGGSSYNEQFF. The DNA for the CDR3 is TGCGCCAGCAGTGGGAGACTAGCGGGAGGGAGCTCCTACAATGAGCAGTTCTTC.

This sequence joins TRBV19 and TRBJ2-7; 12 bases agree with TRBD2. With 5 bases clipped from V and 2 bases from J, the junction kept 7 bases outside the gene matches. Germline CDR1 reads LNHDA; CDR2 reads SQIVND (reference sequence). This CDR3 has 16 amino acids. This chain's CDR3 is CASSLGLAGPAYEQYF. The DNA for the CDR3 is TGTGCCAGTAGTCTGGGACTAGCGGGCCCGGCCTACGAGCAGTACTTC.